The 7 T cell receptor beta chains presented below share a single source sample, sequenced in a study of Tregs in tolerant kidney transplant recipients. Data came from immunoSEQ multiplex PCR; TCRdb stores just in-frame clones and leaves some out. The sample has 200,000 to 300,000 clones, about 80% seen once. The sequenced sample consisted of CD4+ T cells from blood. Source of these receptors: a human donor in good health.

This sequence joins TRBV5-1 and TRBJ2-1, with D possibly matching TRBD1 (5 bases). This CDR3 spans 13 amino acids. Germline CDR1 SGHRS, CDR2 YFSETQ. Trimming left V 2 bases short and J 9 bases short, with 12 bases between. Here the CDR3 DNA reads TGCGCCAGCAGCTTTGATCAGGGATTTGAGCAGTTCTTC. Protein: CASSFDQGFEQFF. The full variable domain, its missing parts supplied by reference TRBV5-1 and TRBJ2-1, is KAGVTQTPRYLIKTRGQQVTLSCSPISGHRSVSWYQQTPGQGLQFLFEYFSETQRNKGNFPGRFSGRQFSNSRSEMNVSTLELGDSALYLCASSFDQGFEQFFGPGTRLTVL.

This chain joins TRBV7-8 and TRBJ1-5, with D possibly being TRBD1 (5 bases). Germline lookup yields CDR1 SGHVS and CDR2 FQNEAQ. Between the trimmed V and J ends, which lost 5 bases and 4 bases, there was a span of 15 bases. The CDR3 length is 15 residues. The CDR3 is CASSLWTSRNQPQHF. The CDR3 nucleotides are TGTGCCAGCAGCCTCTGGACAAGTAGAAATCAGCCCCAGCATTTT.

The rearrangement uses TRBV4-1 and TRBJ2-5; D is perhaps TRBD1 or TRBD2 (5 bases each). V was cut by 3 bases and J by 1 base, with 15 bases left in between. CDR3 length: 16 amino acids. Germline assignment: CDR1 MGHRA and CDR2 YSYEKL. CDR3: CASSQVNLGVQETQYF. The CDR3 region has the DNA TGCGCCAGCAGCCAGGTTAATTTGGGGGTCCAAGAGACCCAGTACTTC.

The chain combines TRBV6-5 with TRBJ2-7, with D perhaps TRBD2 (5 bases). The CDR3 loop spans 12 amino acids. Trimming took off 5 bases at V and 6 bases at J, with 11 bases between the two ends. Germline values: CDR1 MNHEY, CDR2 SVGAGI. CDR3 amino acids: CASSPRRGEQYF. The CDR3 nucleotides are TGTGCCAGCAGTCCACGCCGGGGCGAGCAGTACTTC.

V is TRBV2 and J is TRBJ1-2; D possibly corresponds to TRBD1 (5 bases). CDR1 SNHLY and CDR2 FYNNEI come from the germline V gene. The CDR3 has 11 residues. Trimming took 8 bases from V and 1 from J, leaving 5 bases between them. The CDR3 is CASGGNYGYTF. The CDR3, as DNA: TGTGCCAGCGGGGGTAACTATGGCTACACCTTC.

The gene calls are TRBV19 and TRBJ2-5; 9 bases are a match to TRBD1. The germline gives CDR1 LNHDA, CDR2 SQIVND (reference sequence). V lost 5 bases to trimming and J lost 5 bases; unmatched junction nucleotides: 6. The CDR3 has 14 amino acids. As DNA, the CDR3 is TGTGCCAGTAGTGGACAGGGGATAGAGGAGACCCAGTACTTC. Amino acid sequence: CASSGQGIEETQYF.

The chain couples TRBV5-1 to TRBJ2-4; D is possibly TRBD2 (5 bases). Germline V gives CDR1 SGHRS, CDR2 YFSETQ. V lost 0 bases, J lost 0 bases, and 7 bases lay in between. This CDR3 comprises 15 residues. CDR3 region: CASSLVAGAKNIQYF. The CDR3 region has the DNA TGCGCCAGCAGCTTGGTTGCGGGAGCCAAAAACATTCAGTACTTC.